This TCR beta chain was documented in a study of cytomegalovirus exposure and HLA in healthy donors. PCR involved 60 Vbeta and 13 Jbeta primers. Profiled with immunoSEQ multiplex PCR; TCRdb holds only in-frame clones, not every one. The table shows roughly 120,000 clones, with 80% occurring only once. Looked up from germline, CDR1 is SGHTA and CDR2 is FQGNSA. The ends lost 5 bases at V and 6 bases at J; junction bases unmatched: 9. The CDR3 covers 15 residues. Sequencing used PBMCs. This TCR was recovered from a male donor in good health and CMV-seronegative. This chain uses TRBV7-2 with TRBJ2-3, with TRBD2 matching over 9 bases. CDR3 sequence: CASSARGTSSDTQYF. In DNA, the CDR3 is TGTGCCAGCAGCGCGCGCGGGACTAGCAGCGATACGCAGTATTTT.